This T cell receptor (beta chain) was sequenced during a study of T cells of healthy individuals. The V gene's germline CDR1 is SGHVS and CDR2 FNYEAQ. This CDR3 spans 13 amino acids. The ends lost 5 bases at V and 9 bases at J; junction bases unmatched: 4. Using its own MiXCR run on the 5' RACE reads, TCRdb lists one record per CDR3 protein. The sample has 60,000 to 80,000 distinct CDR3 sequences; about 17% are singletons. The sequence came from a human donor in good health. The genes are TRBV7-6 and TRBJ1-6; TRBD1 matches 7 bases. As DNA, the CDR3 is TGTGCCAGCAGCCCCGCAGGGGGTTCACCCCTCCACTTT. Translated, it gives CASSPAGGSPLHF. The whole variable domain, remainder taken from reference TRBV7-6 and TRBJ1-6, is GAGVSQSPRYKVTKRGQDVALRCDPISGHVSLYWYRQALGQGPEFLTYFNYEAQQDKSGLPNDRFSAERPEGSISTLTIQRTEQRDSAMYRCASSPAGGSPLHFGNGTRLTVT.